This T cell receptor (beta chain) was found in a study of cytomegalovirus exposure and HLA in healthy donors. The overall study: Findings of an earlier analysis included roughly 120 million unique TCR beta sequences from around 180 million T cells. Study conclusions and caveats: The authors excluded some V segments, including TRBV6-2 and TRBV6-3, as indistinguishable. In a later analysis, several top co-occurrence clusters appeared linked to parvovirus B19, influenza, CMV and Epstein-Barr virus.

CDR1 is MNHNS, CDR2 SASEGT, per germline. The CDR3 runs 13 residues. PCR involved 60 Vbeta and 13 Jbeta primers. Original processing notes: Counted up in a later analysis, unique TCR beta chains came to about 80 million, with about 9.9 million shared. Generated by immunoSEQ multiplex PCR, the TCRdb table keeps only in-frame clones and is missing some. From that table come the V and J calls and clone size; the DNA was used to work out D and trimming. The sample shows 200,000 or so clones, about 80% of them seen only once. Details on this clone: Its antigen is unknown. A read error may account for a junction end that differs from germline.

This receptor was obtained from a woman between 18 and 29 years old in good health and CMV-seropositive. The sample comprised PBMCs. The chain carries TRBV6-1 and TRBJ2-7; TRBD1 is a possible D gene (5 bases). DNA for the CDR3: TGTGCCAGCACTGAAGGGGCCGCTTACGAGCAGTACTTC. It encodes CASTEGAAYEQYF.